Listed below are T cell receptor beta chains from one sample, sequenced in a study of blood T cell repertoires in COVID-19. Clones were sequenced by immunoSEQ multiplex PCR, and TCRdb holds only the in-frame ones, with some missing. The sample includes some 83,000 clones, 60% to 80% of them seen just once. Source material: peripheral blood. All receptors derive from a woman older than 75 with acute or convalescent COVID-19. Each CDR3 is given with its conserved first and last residue. D genes are given only for firm matches. Rows may omit the clone size; those that give it use once, few, many or a size class.

. | TRBJ1-1 | . | TRBV4-2 | CASSGSRVFF | TGTGCCAGCAGCGGGTCTCGAGTTTTCTTT
. | TRBJ2-2 | . | TRBV7-3 | CASSSLGGETTGELFF | TGTGCCAGCAGCTCTCTCGGGGGAGAGACGACCGGGGAGCTGTTTTTT
. | TRBJ2-7 | . | TRBV6-2/TRBV6-3 | CASSYGGVSEQYF | TGTGCCAGCAGTTACGGAGGGGTTAGCGAGCAGTACTTC
. | TRBJ1-2 | . | TRBV5-4 | CASSFGQGKLGYTF | TGTGCCAGCAGCTTTGGGCAGGGGAAGCTTGGCTACACCTTC
TRBD1 | TRBJ2-5 | once | TRBV6-5 | CASSRGTGLETQYF | TGTGCCAGCAGTCGGGGGACAGGGCTCGAGACCCAGTACTTC
TRBD1 | TRBJ2-7 | . | TRBV5-4 | CASSLQGTGSYEQYF | TGTGCCAGCAGCTTGCAGGGGACAGGATCCTACGAGCAGTACTTC
. | TRBJ1-6 | . | TRBV27 | CASTSYRENNSPLHF | TGTGCCAGCACCTCGTACAGGGAGAATAATTCACCCCTCCACTTT
. | TRBJ1-1 | . | TRBV7-9 | CASSLGQLNTEAFF | TGTGCCAGCAGCTTGGGACAACTGAACACTGAAGCTTTCTTT
TRBD1 | TRBJ2-5 | . | TRBV7-7 | CASSRDRQETQYF | TGTGCTAGCAGCCGGGACAGACAAGAGACCCAGTACTTC
. | TRBJ2-7 | . | TRBV28 | CASSFRLTELTYEQYF | TGTGCCAGCAGTTTCAGACTCACCGAGTTAACCTACGAGCAGTACTTC
TRBD1 | TRBJ2-3 | few | TRBV2 | CASSGDRGTDTQYF | TGTGCCAGCAGTGGGGACAGGGGCACAGATACGCAGTATTTT
. | TRBJ2-1 | once | TRBV14 | CASSQERGLPPVDEQFF | TGTGCCAGCAGCCAAGAAAGAGGTCTTCCACCGGTCGATGAGCAGTTCTTC
. | TRBJ2-7 | . | TRBV27 | CASSPRQGRWEQYF | TGTGCCAGCAGTCCTCGGCAGGGTCGATGGGAGCAGTACTTC
. | TRBJ2-7 | . | TRBV28 | CASKRGVEQYF | TGTGCCAGCAAGCGAGGCGTCGAGCAGTACTTC
TRBD2 | TRBJ2-5 | few | TRBV27 | CASSLSIGPAGAQETQYF | TGTGCCAGCAGTTTATCGATAGGTCCAGCGGGGGCCCAAGAGACCCAGTACTTC
. | TRBJ1-4 | . | TRBV2 | CASSPRVLDNEKLFF | TGTGCCAGCAGCCCCAGGGTCCTAGACAATGAAAAACTGTTTTTT
TRBD1 | TRBJ2-7 | . | TRBV28 | CASSPPTGGASYEQYF | TGTGCCAGCAGTCCTCCAACAGGGGGCGCATCCTACGAGCAGTACTTC
. | TRBJ1-2 | few | TRBV7-9 | CASSPNGYTF | TGTGCCAGCAGCCCTAATGGCTACACCTTC
. | TRBJ1-1 | . | TRBV12-3/TRBV12-4 | CASTKGGTEAFF | TGTGCCAGCACCAAAGGGGGCACTGAAGCTTTCTTT
. | TRBJ2-6 | . | TRBV9 | CASSVDIVTNVLTF | TGTGCCAGCAGCGTAGATATTGTAACCAACGTCCTGACTTTC
. | TRBJ1-1 | . | TRBV7-2 | CASSPGTSRPEAFF | TGTGCCAGCAGCCCGGGTACTTCCCGCCCTGAAGCTTTCTTT
TRBD2 | TRBJ2-1 | once | TRBV28 | CASSLRLAGGEQFF | TGTGCCAGCAGTTTAAGACTAGCGGGGGGGGAGCAGTTCTTC